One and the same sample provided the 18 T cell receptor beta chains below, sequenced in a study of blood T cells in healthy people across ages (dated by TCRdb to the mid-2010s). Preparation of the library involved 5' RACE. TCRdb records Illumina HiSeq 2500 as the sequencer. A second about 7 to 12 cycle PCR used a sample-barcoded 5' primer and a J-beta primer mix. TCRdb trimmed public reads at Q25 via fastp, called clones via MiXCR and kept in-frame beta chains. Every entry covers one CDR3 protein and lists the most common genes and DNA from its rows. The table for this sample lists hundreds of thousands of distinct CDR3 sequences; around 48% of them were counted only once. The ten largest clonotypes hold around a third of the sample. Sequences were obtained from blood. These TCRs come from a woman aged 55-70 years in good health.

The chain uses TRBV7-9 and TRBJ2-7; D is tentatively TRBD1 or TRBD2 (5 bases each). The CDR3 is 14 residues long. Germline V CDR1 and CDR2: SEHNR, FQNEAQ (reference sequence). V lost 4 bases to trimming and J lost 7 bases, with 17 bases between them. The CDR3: CASSSATGPAEQYF. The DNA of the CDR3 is TGTGCCAGCAGCTCCGCCACGGGACCCGCGGAGCAGTACTTC.

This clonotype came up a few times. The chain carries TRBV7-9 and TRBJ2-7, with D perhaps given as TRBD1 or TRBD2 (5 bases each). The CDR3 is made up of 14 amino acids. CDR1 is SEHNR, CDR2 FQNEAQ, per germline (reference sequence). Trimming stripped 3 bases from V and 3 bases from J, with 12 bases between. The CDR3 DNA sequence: TGTGCCAGCAGCTTGGGGGACGGATACTACGAGCAGTACTTC. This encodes CASSLGDGYYEQYF.

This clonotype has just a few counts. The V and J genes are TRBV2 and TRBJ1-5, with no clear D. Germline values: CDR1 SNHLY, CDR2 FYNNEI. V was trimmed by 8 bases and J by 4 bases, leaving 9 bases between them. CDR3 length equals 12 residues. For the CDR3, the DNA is TGTGCCAGCGGGTCGTATAATCAGCCCCAGCATTTT. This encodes CASGSYNQPQHF. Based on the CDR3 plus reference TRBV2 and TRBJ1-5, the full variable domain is EPEVTQTPSHQVTQMGQEVILRCVPISNHLYFYWYRQILGQKVEFLVSFYNNEISEKSEIFDDQFSVERPDGSNFTLKIRSTKLEDSAMYFCASGSYNQPQHFGDGTRLSIL.

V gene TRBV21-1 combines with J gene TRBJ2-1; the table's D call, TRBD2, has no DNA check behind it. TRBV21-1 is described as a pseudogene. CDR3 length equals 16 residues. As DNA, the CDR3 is TGTGCCAGCAGCAAAGTTGTACTAGCGGGAGCGGGTGAGCAGTTCTTC. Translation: CASSKVVLAGAGEQFF.

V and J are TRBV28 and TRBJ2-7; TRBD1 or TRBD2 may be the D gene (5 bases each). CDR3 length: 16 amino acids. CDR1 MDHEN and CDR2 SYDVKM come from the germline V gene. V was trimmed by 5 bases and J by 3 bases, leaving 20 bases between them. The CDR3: CASSAGPIGAHYEQYF. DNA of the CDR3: TGTGCCAGCAGTGCAGGCCCTATCGGGGCTCACTACGAGCAGTACTTC.

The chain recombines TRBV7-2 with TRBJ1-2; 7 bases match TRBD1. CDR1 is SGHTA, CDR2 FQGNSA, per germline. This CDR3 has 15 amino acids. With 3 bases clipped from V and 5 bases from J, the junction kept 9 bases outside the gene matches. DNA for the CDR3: TGTGCCAGCAGCTTCGGTCGGGACAGACCTTATGGCTACACCTTC. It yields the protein CASSFGRDRPYGYTF.

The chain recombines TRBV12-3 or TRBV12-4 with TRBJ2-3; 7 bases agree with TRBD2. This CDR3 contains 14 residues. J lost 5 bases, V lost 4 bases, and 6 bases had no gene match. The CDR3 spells CASSSRGRGDTQYF. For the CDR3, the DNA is TGTGCCAGCAGTTCTAGAGGGAGGGGAGATACGCAGTATTTT.

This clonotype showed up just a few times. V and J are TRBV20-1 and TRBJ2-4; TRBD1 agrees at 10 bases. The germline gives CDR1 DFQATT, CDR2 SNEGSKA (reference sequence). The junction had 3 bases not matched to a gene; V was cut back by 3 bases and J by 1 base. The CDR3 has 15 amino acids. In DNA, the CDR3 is TGCAGTGCTAGGTGGGGACAGGGGGCCAAAAACATTCAGTACTTC. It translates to CSARWGQGAKNIQYF.

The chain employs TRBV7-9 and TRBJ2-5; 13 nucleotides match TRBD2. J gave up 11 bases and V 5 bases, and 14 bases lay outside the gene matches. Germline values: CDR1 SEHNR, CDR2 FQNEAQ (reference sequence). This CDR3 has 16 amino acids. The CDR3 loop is CASSPSGLAGVDEQYF. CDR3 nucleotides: TGTGCCAGCAGCCCTAGCGGACTAGCGGGAGTCGATGAGCAGTACTTC.

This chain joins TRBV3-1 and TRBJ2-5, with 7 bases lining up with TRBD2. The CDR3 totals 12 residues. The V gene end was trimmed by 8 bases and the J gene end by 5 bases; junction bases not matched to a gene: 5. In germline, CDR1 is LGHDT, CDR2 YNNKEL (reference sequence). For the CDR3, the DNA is TGTGCCAGCCGGGGGGATGGGGAGACCCAGTACTTC. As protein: CASRGDGETQYF.

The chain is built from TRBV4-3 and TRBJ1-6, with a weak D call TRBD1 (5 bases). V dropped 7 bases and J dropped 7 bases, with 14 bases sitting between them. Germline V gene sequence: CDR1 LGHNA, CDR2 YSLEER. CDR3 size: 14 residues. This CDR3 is CASIEQGLNSPLHF. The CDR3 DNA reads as TGCGCCAGCATCGAGCAGGGCCTGAATTCACCCCTCCACTTT.

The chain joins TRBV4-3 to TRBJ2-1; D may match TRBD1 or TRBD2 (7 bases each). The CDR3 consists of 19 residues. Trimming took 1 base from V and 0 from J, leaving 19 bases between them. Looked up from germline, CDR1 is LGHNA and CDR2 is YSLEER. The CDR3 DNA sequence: TGCGCCAGCAGCCAAGCCAGGGGGGGGGCTAGCCTCTCCTACAATGAGCAGTTCTTC. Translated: CASSQARGGASLSYNEQFF.

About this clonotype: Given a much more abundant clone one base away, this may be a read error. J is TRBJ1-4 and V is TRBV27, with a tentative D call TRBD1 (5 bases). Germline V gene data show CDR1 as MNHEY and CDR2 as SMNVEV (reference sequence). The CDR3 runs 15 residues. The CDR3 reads CANSLWGSINEKLFF. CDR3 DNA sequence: TGTGCCAACAGTTTATGGGGCAGCATTAATGAAAAACTGTTTTTT. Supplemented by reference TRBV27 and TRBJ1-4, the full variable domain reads EAQVTQNPRYLITVTGKKLTVTCSQNMNHEYMSWYRQDPGLGLRQIYYSMNVEVTDKGDVPEGYKVSRKEKRNFPLILESPSPNQTSLYFCANSLWGSINEKLFFGSGTQLSVL.

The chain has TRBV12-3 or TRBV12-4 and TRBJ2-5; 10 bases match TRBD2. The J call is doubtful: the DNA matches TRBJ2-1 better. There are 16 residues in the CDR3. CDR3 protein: CASTSSGRAPIETQFF. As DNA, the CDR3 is TGTGCCAGCACCTCAAGCGGGAGGGCCCCGATAGAGACCCAGTTCTTC.

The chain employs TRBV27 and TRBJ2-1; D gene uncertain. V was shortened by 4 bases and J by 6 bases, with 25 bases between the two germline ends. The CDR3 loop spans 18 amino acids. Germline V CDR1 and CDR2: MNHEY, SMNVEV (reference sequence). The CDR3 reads CASSSPFSGSVGGNEQFF. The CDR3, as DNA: TGTGCCAGCAGTTCCCCATTCTCCGGGTCAGTAGGTGGCAATGAGCAGTTCTTC.

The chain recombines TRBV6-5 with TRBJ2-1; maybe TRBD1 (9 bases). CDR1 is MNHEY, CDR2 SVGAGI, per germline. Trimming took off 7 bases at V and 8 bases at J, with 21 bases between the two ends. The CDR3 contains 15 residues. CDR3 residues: CASTDSGTGIDEQFF. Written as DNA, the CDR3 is TGTGCCAGCACCGATAGCGGGACAGGGATAGATGAGCAGTTCTTC.

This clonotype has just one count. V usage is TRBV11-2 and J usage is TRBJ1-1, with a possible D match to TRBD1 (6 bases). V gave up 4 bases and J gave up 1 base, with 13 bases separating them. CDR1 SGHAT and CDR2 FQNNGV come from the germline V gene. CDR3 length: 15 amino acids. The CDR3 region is CASSSLRQANTEAFF. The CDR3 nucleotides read TGTGCCAGCAGCTCCCTCAGACAGGCGAACACTGAAGCTTTCTTT.

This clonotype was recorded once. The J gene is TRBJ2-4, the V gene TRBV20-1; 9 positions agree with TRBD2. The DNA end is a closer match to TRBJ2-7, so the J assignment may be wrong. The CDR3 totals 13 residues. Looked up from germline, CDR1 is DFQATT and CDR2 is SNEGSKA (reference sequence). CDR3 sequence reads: CSARGLADYEQYF. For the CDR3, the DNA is TGCAGTGCCCGGGGACTAGCAGATTACGAGCAGTACTTC.